This T cell receptor (beta chain) was sequenced during a study of cytomegalovirus exposure and HLA in healthy donors. General study points: Productive status was seen about 90% or about 30% of the time for most TCR beta V segments in an earlier analysis. Later analysis associated a missense DCLRE1C variant with TCR beta V- and J-gene trimming.

The CDR3 has 14 amino acids. Germline V gene lookup returns CDR1 SGHAT and CDR2 FQNNGV. V shed 1 base, J shed 3 bases, and the junction held 3 bases outside the gene matches. The study ran its PCR with 60 Vbeta and 13 Jbeta primers. Assay used: immunoSEQ multiplex PCR; TCRdb lists only in-frame clones, some missing. The profile shows about 150,000 clones, roughly three quarters of them singletons. About this clone itself: The antigen is not known.

The V and J genes are TRBV11-2 and TRBJ2-7; 7 bases match TRBD1. The receptor's source is a young man in good health and CMV-seropositive. Specimen: PBMCs. The CDR3, as DNA: TGTGCCAGCAGCTTAGGGGACAGTTACTACGAGCAGTACTTC. Its translation is CASSLGDSYYEQYF.